This TCR beta chain is from a study of blood T cell repertoires in COVID-19. In the authors' workflow: Estimation of nucleated cell counts was performed using reference gene primer amplification. TCRdb keeps only in-frame clones here, not all; method: immunoSEQ multiplex PCR. V and J calls and clone size come straight from that table; D and trimming were deduced from the DNA. Of more than 200,000 clones in the sample, around 92% were seen once. Recruitment covered about 26 US areas and drew participants whose ages spanned 18 to 89 years. Researchers sorted participants into cohorts using their self-reported clinical history. This CDR3 is 15 amino acids long. The ends were cut back, 6 bases at V and 0 bases at J, with 14 bases in the middle. Germline V gives CDR1 SGHRS, CDR2 YFSETQ.

This sequence joins TRBV5-1 and TRBJ2-3, with D hard to call. The sample comprised PBMCs or T cells enriched from blood (not recorded which). The source of this sequence is a woman in her twenties or thirties with acute COVID-19. The CDR3 DNA is TGCGCCAGCAAGCGACGGATGTCTAGCACAGATACGCAGTATTTT. As protein: CASKRRMSSTDTQYF.